This T cell receptor beta chain was recovered during a study of cytomegalovirus exposure and HLA in healthy donors (dated by TCRdb to between 2016 and 2019). In the study overall: According to a later analysis, the roughly 120 validation repertoires were produced on the same platform as the approximately 600 repertoires of the first cohort. The study aimed to test whether signatures of past pathogen exposure could be identified by cataloging public T cell receptors. Besides the first cohort of around 670 subjects, a separate validation cohort made up of 120 different subjects was used. High-throughput TCR immunosequencing, statistical association of individual TCRs with disease status, and machine learning were combined to predict cytomegalovirus infection status. Paper-wide results and their limitations: In vitro tests confirmed that three of the cytomegalovirus-associated TCR beta chains recognize cytomegalovirus antigens. A total of 164 TCR beta chains were listed by the study as associated with cytomegalovirus. Most TCR sequences were observed very rarely across donors, whereas some public TCRs were present in many individuals. In a later analysis, TCRs clustered in the first cohort were found to also tend to co-occur in the 100 to 150 validation repertoires, with 94% of cluster scores above 0. The authors suggested that the approach could potentially be extended to other disease states and immunological phenotypes. In both the original and validation cohorts, the classifier was reported to diagnose cytomegalovirus status with high specificity and sensitivity. A later analysis had no HLA typing for the validation cohort, so co-occurrence there was scored across all 120 repertoires.

For this clone: Its antigen remains undetermined. It has no much larger one-base neighbor in the sample; base qualities were not kept.

The donors belonged to the validation cohort of approximately 130 subjects, which was separate from the roughly 670-subject first cohort. The protocol used for the library was the immunoSEQ multiplex PCR assay. The published analysis was carried out like this. To diagnose cytomegalovirus status from the catalog of TCR beta chain sequences, a statistical classification framework was built. TCRdb carries this immuneACCESS record with in-frame sequences only. Its versions omit some clonotypes, under half of them owing to an unresolved V gene in the studies checked, with the rest unexplained. That table supplies the V and J calls and clone size; D and trimming were determined from the DNA. Counted in this sample were some 350,000 clones; 75% to 90% of them appeared once. In total, the top ten clones hold about 1.2% of the sample. This receptor was obtained from a woman in her thirties in good health and CMV-seropositive. Input material: PBMCs.

The DNA sequence is given as TGTGCCAGCAAGGGGGGCAGGGTTCAGTACTTC. Its product reads: CASKGGRVQYF. The rearrangement joined TRBV2 to TRBJ2-4, with the D segment possibly TRBD1 or TRBD2, each aligning over 6 bases. Sequences SNHLY (CDR1) and FYNNEI (CDR2) are obtained from the germline V gene. The CDR3 has 11 amino acids, counting the end cysteine and phenylalanine. Of all the DNA, just the CDR3 is kept, 33 bases in frame from base 1. Relative to germline, V is 7 bases shorter and J is 11 bases shorter, with 12 bases between their ends.